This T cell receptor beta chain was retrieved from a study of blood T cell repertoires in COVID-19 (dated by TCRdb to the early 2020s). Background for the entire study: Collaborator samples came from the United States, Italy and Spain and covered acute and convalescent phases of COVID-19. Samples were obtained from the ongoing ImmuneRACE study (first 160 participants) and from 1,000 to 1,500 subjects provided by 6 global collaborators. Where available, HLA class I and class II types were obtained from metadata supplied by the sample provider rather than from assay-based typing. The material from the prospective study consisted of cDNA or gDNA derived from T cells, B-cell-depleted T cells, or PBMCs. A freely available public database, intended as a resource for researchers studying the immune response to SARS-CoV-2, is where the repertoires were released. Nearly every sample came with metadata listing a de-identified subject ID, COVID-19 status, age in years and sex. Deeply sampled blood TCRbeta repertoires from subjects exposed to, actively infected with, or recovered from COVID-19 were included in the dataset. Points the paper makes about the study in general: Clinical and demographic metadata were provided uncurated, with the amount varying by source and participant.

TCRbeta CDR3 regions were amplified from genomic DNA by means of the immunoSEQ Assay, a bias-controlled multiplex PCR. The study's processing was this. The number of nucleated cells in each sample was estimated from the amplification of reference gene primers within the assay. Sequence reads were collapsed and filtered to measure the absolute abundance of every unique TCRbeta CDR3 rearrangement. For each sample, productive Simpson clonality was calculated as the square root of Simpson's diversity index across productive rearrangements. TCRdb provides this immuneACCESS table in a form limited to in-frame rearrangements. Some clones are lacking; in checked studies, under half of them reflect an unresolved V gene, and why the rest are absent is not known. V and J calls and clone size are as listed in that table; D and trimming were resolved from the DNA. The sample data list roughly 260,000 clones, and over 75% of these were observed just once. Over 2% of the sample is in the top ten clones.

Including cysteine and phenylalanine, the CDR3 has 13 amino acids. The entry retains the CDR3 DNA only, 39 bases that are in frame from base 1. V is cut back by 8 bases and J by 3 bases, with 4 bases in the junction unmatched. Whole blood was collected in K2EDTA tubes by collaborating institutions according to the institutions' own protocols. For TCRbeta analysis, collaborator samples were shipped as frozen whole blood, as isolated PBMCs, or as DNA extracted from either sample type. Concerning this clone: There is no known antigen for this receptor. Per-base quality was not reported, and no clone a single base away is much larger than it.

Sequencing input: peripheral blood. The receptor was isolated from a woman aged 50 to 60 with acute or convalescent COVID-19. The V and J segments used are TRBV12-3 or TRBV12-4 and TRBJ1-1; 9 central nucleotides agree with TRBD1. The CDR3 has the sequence CASGRTGDTEAFF. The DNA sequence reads TGTGCCAGCGGCCGGACAGGGGACACTGAAGCTTTCTTT.